This is a list of T cell receptor beta chains from one sample in a study of shared clonotypes between healthy human individuals. Libraries were prepared by immunoSEQ multiplex PCR; TCRdb keeps only in-frame clonotypes and omits some of them. The sample carries roughly 300,000 clones, around 87% recorded once. Specimen: memory CD8+ T cells sorted from blood. Every receptor here comes from a man aged 18 to 30 in good health. CDR3s include the opening cysteine and the closing phenylalanine or tryptophan.

J,V,CDR3
TRBJ2-1,TRBV11-2,CASSLAGGQFF
TRBJ2-1,TRBV18,CASSPPFTSGSGEDKQFF
TRBJ2-1,TRBV4-1,CASSQLTSGGNEQFF
TRBJ2-7,TRBV5-6,CASSLGTTLYEQYF
TRBJ2-7,TRBV4-1,CASSQTRTGEQYF
TRBJ2-1,TRBV6-6,CASSNPGTTQGNEQFF
TRBJ2-7,TRBV4-1,CASRDRDRGGYEQYF
TRBJ1-2,TRBV27,CASSLAWDRSNYGYTF
TRBJ1-1,TRBV5-6,CASSSWTGLLAFF
TRBJ1-5,TRBV27,CASSDFGQPQHF
TRBJ1-1,TRBV18,CASSPGPNLPQGLEETEAFF
TRBJ2-7,TRBV27,CASSTTGAYYEQYF
TRBJ2-7,TRBV19,CASSITGHSSYEQYF
TRBJ1-2,TRBV15,CATSRDRAVSSGYTF
TRBJ2-7,TRBV11-2,CASSLGISYEQYF
TRBJ2-5,TRBV7-6,CASSLASAVQETQYF
TRBJ1-5,TRBV28,CASSSWNQPQHF
TRBJ1-1,TRBV7-2,CASSYGTVNTEAFF
TRBJ2-1,TRBV11-2,CASSLVSGNLGEFF
TRBJ2-5,TRBV4-1,CASSQGGNQETQYF
TRBJ2-5,TRBV5-1,CASSLVESSYQETQYF
TRBJ2-7,TRBV27,CASSPGSGRVSYEQYF
TRBJ2-5,TRBV12-5,CASGLRVEETQYF
TRBJ2-3,TRBV13,CASSPGLEPDTQYF
TRBJ1-1,TRBV5-1,CASSLRPSVDEAFF
TRBJ2-2,TRBV18,CASSPPTGDTGELFF
TRBJ1-5,TRBV19,CASSIRGADNQPQHF
TRBJ2-7,TRBV6-5,CASSYRSGTNEQYF
TRBJ1-3,TRBV7-9,CASSPTTGATGGNTIYF
TRBJ1-1,TRBV5-6,CASSYVRQGRQNTEAFF
TRBJ2-1,TRBV10-2,CASSPPGGSYNEQFF
TRBJ2-1,TRBV6-6,CASSPNYNEQFF
TRBJ2-1,TRBV10-3,CAISPAGGGNEQFF
TRBJ2-3,TRBV5-1,CASSLPHQGRGTMDTQYF
TRBJ1-3,TRBV2,CASRGRGEGSGNTIYF
TRBJ1-5,TRBV30,CAWSGENQPQHF
TRBJ2-7,TRBV5-5,CASSPPGHFPYEQYF
TRBJ2-1,TRBV6-1,CASSEARVTGNEQFF
TRBJ1-1,TRBV2,CASSKRGTTGAFF
TRBJ1-2,TRBV10-2,CASSGVIFRVGTGYTF
TRBJ1-1,TRBV13,CASSREGMNTEAFF
TRBJ2-3,TRBV11-2,CASSLSPGGQDTQYF
TRBJ2-3,TRBV28,CASSLWGTVTSTDTQYF
TRBJ2-5,TRBV13,CASSPGTQETQYF
TRBJ1-5,TRBV6-1,CASSEPHRAPQPQHF
TRBJ1-3,TRBV6-5,CASIPDQGGGNTIYF
TRBJ2-7,TRBV9,CASSAGLSYEQYF